This is a list of T cell receptor beta chains from one sample in a study of pediatric ulcerative colitis. Measured with immunoSEQ multiplex PCR; TCRdb has only the in-frame clones, and not every one. Of approximately 60,000 clones detected, roughly nine tenths appear once; the ten largest clones hold roughly 3.8%. Source material: blood. Source of these receptors: a boy between 5 and 17 years old with severe ulcerative colitis. The CDR3 runs from the conserved cysteine through the conserved F or W. D genes are given only for firm matches. For some rows the clone size is stated as once, few or many, or as a class when expanded; others skip it.

d_gene	abundance	v_gene	j_gene	CDR3aa	CDR3nt
-	once	TRBV4-3	TRBJ2-3	CASSQAALVTDTQYF	TGCGCCAGCAGCCAAGCAGCCCTCGTAACAGATACGCAGTATTTT
TRBD1	once	TRBV4-1	TRBJ1-1	CASSPRGQDNTEAFF	TGCGCCAGCAGCCCCCGGGGACAGGATAACACTGAAGCTTTCTTT
-	once	TRBV5-1	TRBJ2-5	CASSFVGGMETQYF	TGCGCCAGCAGCTTTGTCGGCGGTATGGAGACCCAGTACTTC
-	-	TRBV5-4	TRBJ2-5	CASSLEAPLVPFQETQYF	TGTGCCAGCAGCTTGGAGGCTCCACTAGTTCCCTTCCAAGAGACCCAGTACTTC
-	-	TRBV30	TRBJ2-7	CAWSPGASYEQYF	TGTGCCTGGTCCCCGGGGGCGTCCTACGAGCAGTACTTC
-	-	TRBV5-4	TRBJ1-1	CASSLRGTMNTEAFF	TGTGCCAGCAGCTTGAGAGGGACCATGAACACTGAAGCTTTCTTT
-	-	TRBV14	TRBJ2-1	CASSQEAASNEQFF	TGTGCCAGCAGCCAAGAAGCGGCAAGCAATGAGCAGTTCTTC
TRBD2	-	TRBV18	TRBJ2-3	CASSPQPGLAATDTQYF	TGTGCCAGCTCACCACAACCGGGACTAGCGGCCACAGATACGCAGTATTTT
TRBD1	-	TRBV7-6	TRBJ1-4	CASSSGQGREKLFF	TGTGCCAGCAGCTCCGGACAGGGTCGTGAAAAACTGTTTTTT
TRBD2	-	TRBV7-9	TRBJ2-3	CASSPRVGGNRADTQYF	TGTGCCAGCAGCCCCCGAGTGGGGGGGAATAGGGCAGATACGCAGTATTTT
TRBD2	-	TRBV30	TRBJ2-2	CAWERGLDTGELFF	TGTGCCTGGGAGCGGGGCTTGGACACCGGGGAGCTGTTTTTT
-	-	TRBV11-2	TRBJ2-1	CASSHNSVSYNEQFF	TGTGCCAGCAGCCATAACTCCGTTTCCTACAATGAGCAGTTCTTC
TRBD2	-	TRBV7-9	TRBJ2-7	CASSPIEAGGSYEQYF	TGTGCCAGCAGCCCGATTGAAGCGGGAGGTTCCTACGAGCAGTACTTC
TRBD1	-	TRBV27	TRBJ2-7	CASRPTGGAHPGQYF	TGTGCCAGCAGACCAACAGGGGGCGCCCACCCCGGGCAGTACTTC
-	-	TRBV11-1	TRBJ2-7	CASSLGGSYEQYF	TGTGCCAGCAGCTTAGGAGGCTCCTACGAGCAGTACTTC
-	-	TRBV7-2	TRBJ2-5	CASSLGQQQETQYF	TGTGCCAGCAGCTTGGGGCAGCAGCAAGAGACCCAGTACTTC
TRBD1	once	TRBV7-9	TRBJ2-7	CASRAGTGSSYEQYF	TGTGCCAGCAGAGCCGGGACAGGGAGCTCCTACGAGCAGTACTTC
-	-	TRBV19	TRBJ2-1	CASRKISSYNEQFF	TGTGCCAGTAGAAAAATAAGCTCCTACAATGAGCAGTTCTTC
-	-	TRBV5-4	TRBJ2-2	CASSLQAQNGELFF	TGTGCCAGCAGCCTACAGGCCCAGAACGGGGAGCTGTTTTTT
TRBD1	-	TRBV6-5	TRBJ1-1	CASSSWWTGDATEAFF	TGTGCCAGCAGTTCTTGGTGGACAGGGGATGCCACTGAAGCTTTCTTT
-	-	TRBV28	TRBJ1-4	CASSLWFGGGSTNEKLFF	TGTGCCAGCAGTTTGTGGTTCGGGGGAGGGTCAACTAATGAAAAACTGTTTTTT
-	-	TRBV11-2	TRBJ2-1	CASSLVGVAYGEQFF	TGTGCCAGCAGCTTAGTGGGGGTTGCCTATGGTGAGCAGTTCTTC
TRBD1	once	TRBV7-8	TRBJ2-7	CASSLGQGAYEQYF	TGTGCCAGCAGCTTAGGTCAGGGGGCTTACGAGCAGTACTTC
-	-	TRBV19	TRBJ1-1	CASSIQPTGGTEAFF	TGTGCCAGTAGTATTCAACCAACCGGTGGCACTGAAGCTTTCTTT
-	-	TRBV5-1	TRBJ2-3	CASSNGVPSTDTQYF	TGCGCCAGCAGCAACGGGGTCCCTAGCACAGATACGCAGTATTTT
-	-	TRBV9	TRBJ2-5	CASSGTDLRETQYF	TGTGCCAGCAGCGGGACGGACCTACGAGAGACCCAGTACTTC
-	-	TRBV30	TRBJ1-1	CAWEKWAGNTEAFF	TGTGCCTGGGAGAAATGGGCCGGAAACACTGAAGCTTTCTTT
TRBD2	-	TRBV11-1	TRBJ2-5	CASSSDRRTSGQETQYF	TGTGCCAGCAGCTCCGATAGACGTACTAGCGGTCAAGAGACCCAGTACTTC